This T cell receptor (beta chain) was retrieved from a study of spatial heterogeneity in lung cancer. Overall study results and limits: Expanded intratumoral alpha and beta TCR counts tracked tumor mutation counts.

TCRdb used MiXCR to reprocess the 5' RACE reads, holding one entry per CDR3 protein. The sample lists 8,300 or so distinct CDR3 sequences, under 8.5% occurring once. This clonotype is classed as medium-sized. Its antigen is undetermined. This beta chain is off target for a library built for alpha chains, so its abundance means little. Time point noted: sample taken at primary tumor resection. The donor population consisted of just over 70 patients with untreated, early-stage non-small cell lung cancer. The specimen was lung tumor tissue, collected at surgery. The TCR was taken from a male donor with early-stage non-small cell lung cancer.

CDR3 in amino acids: CASSPYYNEQFF. DNA of the CDR3: TGTGCCAGCAGCCCATATTACAATGAGCAGTTCTTC. J is TRBJ2-1 and V is TRBV28; no clear D. V lost 6 bases, J lost 4 bases, and 7 bases lay in between. The CDR3 contains 12 residues. CDR1 is MDHEN, CDR2 SYDVKM, per germline.